Each of the 23 T cell receptor beta chains below was sequenced from the same sample in a study of blood T cell repertoires in COVID-19. TCRdb keeps only in-frame clones here, not all; method: immunoSEQ multiplex PCR. Of about 200,000 clones in the sample, about 88% were seen once. The sequencing sample was made of peripheral blood. These receptors originate from a man aged 45-60 years with COVID-19, enrolled during active disease.

The CDR3 sequence: CASSHPGTRGFGELFF. As DNA, the CDR3 is TGTGCCAGCAGCCACCCCGGGACTAGAGGTTTCGGGGAGCTGTTTTTT. The chain joins TRBV3-1 (or the pseudogene TRBV3-2) to TRBJ2-2, with 8 bases identical to TRBD2. The CDR3 extends over 16 amino acids. Germline trimming cut 3 bases from V and 7 bases from J; bases unmatched to any gene: 10. Germline loops: CDR1 LGHDT, CDR2 YNNKEL (reference sequence).

The chain recombines TRBV10-3 with TRBJ1-3; TRBD1 might be the D (6 bases). Trimming took 3 bases from V and 4 from J, leaving 16 bases between them. Germline CDR1 is ENHRY and CDR2 is SYGVKD. This CDR3 has 16 amino acids. The CDR3 loop is CAISERQGTLGNTIYF. CDR3 nucleotide sequence: TGTGCCATCAGTGAAAGGCAGGGGACACTAGGAAACACCATATATTTT.

J is TRBJ2-1 and V is TRBV7-2; 9 nucleotides align to TRBD1. Germline V gene data show CDR1 as SGHTA and CDR2 as FQGNSA. This CDR3 is 14 amino acids long. J gave up 8 bases and V 3 bases, and 5 bases lay outside the gene matches. The CDR3 nucleotides read TGTGCCAGCAGCTTGCTGACAGGGGGATATGAGCAGTTCTTC. This sequence encodes CASSLLTGGYEQFF.

The CDR3 sequence: CASSFGGITGELFF. The CDR3 DNA reads as TGTGCCAGCAGCTTTGGCGGGATCACCGGGGAGCTGTTTTTT. The chain employs TRBV7-9 and TRBJ2-2, with D tentatively TRBD2 (6 bases). The germline CDR1 and CDR2 sequences are SEHNR and FQNEAQ (reference sequence). The CDR3 runs to 14 residues. Between the trimmed V and J ends, which lost 3 bases and 4 bases, there was a span of 9 bases.

The CDR3 nucleotides read TGTGCCAGCAGCTTGGTACTCTCCTACGAGCAGTACTTC. It translates to CASSLVLSYEQYF. This chain uses TRBV7-9 with TRBJ2-7; no firm D call. The CDR3 has 13 residues. Germline CDR1 reads SEHNR; CDR2 reads FQNEAQ (reference sequence). The germline V and J ends were trimmed by 3 bases and 0 bases, with 6 bases remaining between them. Full variable domain (rest looked up from reference TRBV7-9 and TRBJ2-7): DTGVSQNPRHKITKRGQNVTFRCDPISEHNRLYWYRQTLGQGPEFLTYFQNEAQLEKSRLLSDRFSAERPKGSFSTLEIQRTEQGDSAMYLCASSLVLSYEQYFGPGTRLTVT.

This clone was detected a few times. The V and J genes are TRBV6-5 and TRBJ2-7, with D perhaps matching TRBD1 (6 bases). V was cut by 6 bases and J by 5 bases, with 14 bases left in between. This CDR3 is built from 13 residues. The V gene's germline CDR1 is MNHEY and CDR2 SVGAGI. The CDR3 loop reads CASRATGPNEQYF. For the CDR3, the DNA is TGTGCCAGCAGGGCGACAGGACCCAACGAGCAGTACTTC.

CDR3 bases: TGCAGCGTTAAGGGACTAGCGGGGTTCACAGATACGCAGTATTTT. This encodes CSVKGLAGFTDTQYF. V usage is TRBV29-1 and J usage is TRBJ2-3; 13 bases are a match to TRBD2. The CDR3 is 15 amino acids. Germline CDR1 reads SQVTM; CDR2 reads ANQGSEA. With V trimmed by 5 bases and J by 2 bases, 4 bases remained unmatched.

This chain connects TRBV19 to TRBJ1-5; the D gene is possibly TRBD1 (6 bases). The V end was cut by 6 bases, the J end by 4 bases, with 13 bases between. Per the germline V gene, CDR1 is LNHDA and CDR2 is SQIVND (reference sequence). The CDR3 has 14 residues. This CDR3 is CASRQGQSNQPQHF. In nucleotides, the CDR3 is TGTGCCAGTAGACAAGGACAGTCGAATCAGCCCCAGCATTTT.

The chain employs TRBV5-5 and TRBJ2-1, with 10 bases matching TRBD2. Germline CDR1 is SGHKS and CDR2 is YYEKEE (reference sequence). The length of the CDR3 is 17 residues. V dropped 0 bases and J dropped 2; count of bases not matched to a gene: 5. The CDR3 protein is CASSLGSGRETYNEQFF. The CDR3 DNA reads as TGTGCCAGCAGCTTGGGAAGCGGGAGGGAGACCTACAATGAGCAGTTCTTC.

A remark on this clone: The junction and the germline gene differ at one end; a read error may be behind it. The chain employs TRBV5-1 and TRBJ1-4; D perhaps matches TRBD1 (6 bases). The CDR3 is 18 residues long. CDR1 is SGHRS and CDR2 is YFSETQ in the germline V gene. This CDR3 reads CARSRGGGAVRTNEKLFF. The CDR3 nucleotides read TGCGCCCGCAGCCGGGGTGGGGGGGCCGTGAGGACTAATGAAAAACTGTTTTTT.

The V gene is TRBV4-3, the J gene TRBJ2-3, with 11 bases fitting TRBD2. The CDR3 has 18 amino acids. Germline-derived CDR1 and CDR2 are LGHNA and YSLEER. The V segment lost 1 base and the J segment 0 bases; nucleotides outside the gene matches: 6. CDR3 in amino acids: CASSQGASGGFSTDTQYF. The DNA of the CDR3 is TGCGCCAGCAGCCAAGGAGCTAGCGGGGGGTTTAGCACAGATACGCAGTATTTT.

J is TRBJ2-1 and V is TRBV3-1 (or the pseudogene TRBV3-2), with 10 bases matching TRBD2. The V segment lost 4 bases and the J segment 7 bases; nucleotides outside the gene matches: 4. The germline V gene encodes CDR1 LGHDT and CDR2 YNNKEL (reference sequence). The CDR3 runs to 14 residues. The CDR3 reads CASSLAGGGNEQFF. In nucleotides, the CDR3 is TGTGCCAGCAGCCTAGCGGGAGGTGGTAATGAGCAGTTCTTC.

This chain connects TRBV27 to TRBJ1-2; 8 bases are a match to TRBD1. Germline lookup yields CDR1 MNHEY and CDR2 SMNVEV (reference sequence). The CDR3 extends over 13 amino acids. V was pared by 5 bases and J by 8 bases, with 7 bases of the junction left unmatched. The chain's CDR3 is CASSQPTGVGYTF. The CDR3 DNA reads TGTGCCAGCAGTCAGCCGACAGGGGTAGGCTACACCTTC.

The genes are TRBV30 and TRBJ2-1; 7 positions agree with TRBD2. The trim removed 1 base at V and 4 bases at J, leaving 10 bases unmatched. The CDR3 sequence is 16 residues long. CDR1 is GTSNPN, CDR2 SVGIG, per germline (reference sequence). This chain's CDR3 is CAWSAGASGPYNEQFF. The DNA of the CDR3 is TGTGCCTGGAGTGCAGGTGCTAGCGGCCCTTACAATGAGCAGTTCTTC.

This clone was observed a handful of times. The chain has TRBV6-5 and TRBJ1-1; 9 bases agree with TRBD1. CDR1 MNHEY and CDR2 SVGAGI come from the germline V gene. Trimming at V came to 2 bases and at J to 11 bases, leaving 9 bases not matched to a gene. The CDR3 contains 14 residues. This chain's CDR3 is CASSYDPDRGQAFF. In nucleotides, the CDR3 is TGTGCCAGCAGTTACGACCCGGACAGGGGCCAGGCTTTCTTT.

The V gene is TRBV2, the J gene TRBJ1-6; possible D gene TRBD1, 5 bases. The V gene lost 6 bases and the J gene lost 10 bases, with 10 bases spanning the gap. CDR1 SNHLY and CDR2 FYNNEI come from the germline V gene. CDR3 size: 12 residues. CDR3 protein: CASRQQESPLHF. The CDR3 DNA is TGTGCCAGCAGGCAACAGGAGTCACCCCTCCACTTT.

V gene TRBV2 combines with J gene TRBJ1-6; TRBD1 agrees at 10 bases. CDR1 SNHLY and CDR2 FYNNEI come from the germline V gene. Trimming at V came to 9 bases and at J to 9 bases, leaving 8 bases not matched to a gene. This CDR3 has 14 amino acids. DNA of the CDR3: TGTGCCAGGGGACCGGGACAGGGGAGTTCACCCCTCCACTTT. It encodes CARGPGQGSSPLHF.

The chain carries TRBV12-3 or TRBV12-4 and TRBJ1-5; no definite D call. The length of the CDR3 is 13 residues. Trimming shortened V by 3 bases and J by 0 bases, and 3 bases separated the two germline ends. The CDR3 loop reads CASSFRSNQPQHF. The CDR3 DNA is TGTGCCAGCAGTTTTCGTAGCAATCAGCCCCAGCATTTT.

The CDR3 here is CATSPNRGPQPQHF. CDR3 bases: TGTGCCACCAGCCCAAACAGGGGGCCTCAGCCCCAGCATTTT. The V and J genes are TRBV15 and TRBJ1-5, with 9 bases identical to TRBD1. The V and J ends lost 5 bases and 6 bases, in that order; junction bases with no gene match: 5. The germline gives CDR1 LNHNV, CDR2 YYDKDF (reference sequence). The CDR3 runs to 14 residues.

The gene calls are TRBV18 and TRBJ2-5; 13 bases are a match to TRBD2. The germline V gene has CDR1 KGHSH and CDR2 LQKENI. CDR3 length: 16 amino acids. J gave up 5 bases and V 1 base, and 4 bases lay outside the gene matches. The CDR3 DNA is TGTGCCAGCTCACCACGGACTAGCGGGGGAAGTGAGACCCAGTACTTC. This translates into CASSPRTSGGSETQYF.

In nucleotides, the CDR3 is TGTGCCAGCTCACCAGAGAATGCCGGTTATGGCTACACCTTC. Protein sequence: CASSPENAGYGYTF. The rearrangement joins TRBV18 to TRBJ1-2; no clear D gene. Germline CDR1 reads KGHSH; CDR2 reads LQKENI. V lost 2 bases and J lost 5, with 12 bases in between. The CDR3 has 14 amino acids.

This chain uses TRBV6-5 with TRBJ2-7; 7 nucleotides agree with TRBD2. V shed 6 bases and J 3 bases; nucleotides not matched to a gene: 11. Looked up from germline, CDR1 is MNHEY and CDR2 is SVGAGI. The CDR3 runs to 15 residues. The CDR3 DNA is TGTGCCAGCAGACGCGGACTAGTCACTGGCTACGAGCAGTACTTC. Protein sequence: CASRRGLVTGYEQYF.

The gene calls are TRBV3-1 (or the pseudogene TRBV3-2) and TRBJ2-5; 15 nucleotides align to TRBD2. The CDR3 contains 15 residues. CDR1 LGHDT and CDR2 YNNKEL come from the germline V gene (reference sequence). V was pared by 4 bases and J by 5 bases, with 2 bases of the junction left unmatched. The DNA for the CDR3 is TGTGCCAGCAGCCTCGGGACTAGCGGGAGGGAGACCCAGTACTTC. Translation: CASSLGTSGRETQYF.